A single sample gave rise to the 3 T cell receptor beta chains below, sequenced in a study of T cells in Graves' hyperthyroidism and ophthalmopathy. Regions amplified from RNA transcripts were the TCR beta CDR3 regions. The HTBI primer set served for first-round RT-PCR of the TCR CDR3. TCRdb processed the multiplex PCR reads anew with MiXCR; each CDR3 protein has one entry. The data show 550,000 to 600,000 distinct CDR3 sequences, approximately 15% seen once. Sequenced: blood. The source is a woman aged 18-29 years with Graves' ophthalmopathy.

In its sample, this clonotype was seen many times. This chain links TRBV5-1 with TRBJ1-1; the D gene is possibly TRBD1 (6 bases). The germline V gene encodes CDR1 SGHRS and CDR2 YFSETQ. The CDR3 has 16 amino acids. The V gene lost 3 bases and the J gene lost 2 bases, with 17 bases spanning the gap. The CDR3 DNA reads as TGCGCCAGCAGCTGGGGGCCGGGCTCCGGAAACACTGAAGCTTTCTTT. Protein: CASSWGPGSGNTEAFF.

This clonotype came up a few times. This chain connects TRBV19 to TRBJ1-5; D ambiguous. From germline, CDR1 is LNHDA and CDR2 SQIVND (reference sequence). CDR3 length: 14 residues. V lost 10 bases and J 0 bases, leaving 13 bases between the germline ends. The CDR3 protein is CATSQGYSNQPQHF. For the CDR3, the DNA is TGTGCCACCTCCCAAGGATATAGCAATCAGCCCCAGCATTTT.

The rearrangement links TRBV27 to TRBJ2-4, with 9 bases matching TRBD1. CDR3 length equals 15 residues. Unmatched junction bases numbered 7, after V lost 6 bases and J lost 4 bases. CDR1 and CDR2 (germline): MNHEY, SMNVEV (reference sequence). Written as DNA, the CDR3 is TGTGCCAGCAGGGTCGGGACAGGGTCAAAAAACATTCAGTACTTC. It yields the protein CASRVGTGSKNIQYF.